This T cell receptor beta chain was recorded in a study of blood T cells in healthy people across ages. Study-wide results and caveats: Calculation of diversity from one million T cells yielded estimates considered to be underestimates.

This clonotype was counted many times. Its antigen is currently unknown. Germline CDR1 and CDR2: SNHLY and FYNNEI. The CDR3 extends over 14 amino acids. Germline trimming cut 6 bases from V and 2 bases from J; bases unmatched to any gene: 3. A sample-barcoded 5' primer and a J-beta primer mix were used in a second PCR of roughly 7 to 11 cycles. From the 5' RACE reads, TCRdb called clonotypes with MiXCR, one entry per CDR3 protein. The data contain roughly 800,000 distinct CDR3 sequences, more than 20% of them singletons. The same data also contributed to another study, on T cells of mothers and their children.

This receptor was taken from a boy aged 10-17 years in good health. Specimen: blood. The chain links TRBV2 to TRBJ2-2; 7 bases are shared with TRBD1. The CDR3 loop is CASSRQGNTGELFF. CDR3 DNA: TGTGCCAGCAGCCGACAGGGCAACACCGGGGAGCTGTTTTTT.